This record covers a single TCR beta chain. The antigen remains unidentified. These data belong to a study of T cells in Graves' hyperthyroidism and ophthalmopathy. RNA transcripts served as the template for amplifying TCR beta CDR3 regions. Primed by the HTBI set, a first-round RT-PCR was run on the TCR CDR3. Using its own MiXCR run on the multiplex PCR reads, TCRdb lists one record per CDR3 protein. The sample shows 100,000 to 140,000 distinct CDR3 sequences, about 17% of them seen only once. Findings and caveats of the study: In the analysis, a 13 V-J model separated ophthalmopathy from stable hyperthyroidism.

Hyperthyroidism patients were newly diagnosed, had disease duration under 2 months, and were aged 18 to 65 years. Criteria for exclusion of patients were uncontrolled infection, other autoimmune disease, pregnancy or lactation. The sequenced material came from blood. This TCR derives from a woman aged 50 to 60 with Graves' hyperthyroidism.

As DNA, the CDR3 is TGTGCCAGCAGCCCAGGACTAGCGGGAGCGGTCGGGGAGCTGTTTTTT. It codes for CASSPGLAGAVGELFF. The V and J genes are TRBV3-1 and TRBJ2-2, with TRBD2 identical over 13 bases. J was trimmed by 7 bases and V by 4 bases; bases with no gene match: 6. From germline, CDR1 is LGHDT and CDR2 YNNKEL (reference sequence). This CDR3 has 16 residues.